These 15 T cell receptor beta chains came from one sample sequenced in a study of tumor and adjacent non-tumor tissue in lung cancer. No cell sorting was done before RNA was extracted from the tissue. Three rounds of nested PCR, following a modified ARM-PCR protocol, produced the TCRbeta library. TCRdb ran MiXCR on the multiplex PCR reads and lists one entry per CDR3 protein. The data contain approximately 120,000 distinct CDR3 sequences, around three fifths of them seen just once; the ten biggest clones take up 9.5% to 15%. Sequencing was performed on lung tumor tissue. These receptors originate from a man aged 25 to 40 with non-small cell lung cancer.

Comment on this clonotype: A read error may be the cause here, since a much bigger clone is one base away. CDR3 nucleotide sequence: TGTGCCTGCAGCGTTGGGACGGCTAACTATGGCTACACCTTC. Encoded protein: CACSVGTANYGYTF. The chain couples TRBV5-4 to TRBJ1-2, with D perhaps TRBD1 (5 bases). The germline CDR1 and CDR2 sequences are SGHNT and YYREEE (reference sequence). The CDR3 extends over 14 amino acids.

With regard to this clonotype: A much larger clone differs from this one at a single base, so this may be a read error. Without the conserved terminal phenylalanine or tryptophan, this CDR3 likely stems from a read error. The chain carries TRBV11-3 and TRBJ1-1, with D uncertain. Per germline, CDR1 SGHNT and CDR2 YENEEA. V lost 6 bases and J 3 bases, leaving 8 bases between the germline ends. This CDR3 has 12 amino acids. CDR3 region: CASSPSDTEAFL. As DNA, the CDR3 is TGTGCCAGCAGTCCCAGTGACACTGAAGCTTTCCTT.

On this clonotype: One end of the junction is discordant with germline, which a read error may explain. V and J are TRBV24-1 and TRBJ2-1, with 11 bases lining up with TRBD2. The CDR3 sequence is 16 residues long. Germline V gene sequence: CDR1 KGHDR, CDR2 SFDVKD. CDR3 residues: CATSDGLAGNYNEQLF. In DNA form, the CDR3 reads TGTGCCACCAGTGATGGACTAGCGGGCAACTACAATGAGCAGTTATTC.

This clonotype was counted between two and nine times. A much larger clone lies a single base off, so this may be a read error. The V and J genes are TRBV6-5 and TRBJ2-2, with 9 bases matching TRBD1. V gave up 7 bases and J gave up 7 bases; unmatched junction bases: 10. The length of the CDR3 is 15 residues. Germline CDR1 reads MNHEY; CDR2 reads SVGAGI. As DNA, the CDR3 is TGTGCCAGCAATTTAGGACAGGGGAGCAACGGGGAGCTGTTTTTT. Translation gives CASNLGQGSNGELFF.

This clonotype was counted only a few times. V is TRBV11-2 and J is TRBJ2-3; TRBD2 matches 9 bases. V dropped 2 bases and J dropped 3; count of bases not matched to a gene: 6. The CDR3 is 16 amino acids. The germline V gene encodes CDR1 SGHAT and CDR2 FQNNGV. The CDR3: CASSLRKGLATDTQYF. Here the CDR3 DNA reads TGTGCCAGCAGCTTAAGAAAGGGACTAGCTACAGATACGCAGTATTTT.

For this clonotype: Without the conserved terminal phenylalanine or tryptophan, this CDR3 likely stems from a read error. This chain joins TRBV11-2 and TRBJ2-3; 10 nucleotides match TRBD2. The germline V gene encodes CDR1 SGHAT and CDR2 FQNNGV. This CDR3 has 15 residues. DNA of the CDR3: TGTGTTAGCAGCCTCGGACTAGCGGACACAGATACGCAGTATCTT. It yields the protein CVSSLGLADTDTQYL.

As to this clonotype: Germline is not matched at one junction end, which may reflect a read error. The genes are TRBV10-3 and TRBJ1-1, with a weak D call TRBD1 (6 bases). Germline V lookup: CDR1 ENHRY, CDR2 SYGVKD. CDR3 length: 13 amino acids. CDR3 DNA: TGTGCCATCAGTGAGGAGGGGGACACTGATGCTTTCTTT. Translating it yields CAISEEGDTDAFF.

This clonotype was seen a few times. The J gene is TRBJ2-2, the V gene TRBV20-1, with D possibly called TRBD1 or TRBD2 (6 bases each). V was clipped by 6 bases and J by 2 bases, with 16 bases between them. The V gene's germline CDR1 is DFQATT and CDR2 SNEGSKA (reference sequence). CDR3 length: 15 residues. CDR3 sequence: CSAPKQGGNTGELFF. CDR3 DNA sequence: TGCAGTGCCCCCAAACAGGGAGGAAACACCGGGGAGCTGTTTTTT.

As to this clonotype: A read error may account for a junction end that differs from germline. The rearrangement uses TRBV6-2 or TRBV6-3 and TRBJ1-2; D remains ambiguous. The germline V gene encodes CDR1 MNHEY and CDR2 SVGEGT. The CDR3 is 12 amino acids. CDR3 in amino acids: CAGSQGVYGYTF. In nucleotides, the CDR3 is TGTGCCGGCAGCCAAGGTGTATATGGCTACACCTTC.

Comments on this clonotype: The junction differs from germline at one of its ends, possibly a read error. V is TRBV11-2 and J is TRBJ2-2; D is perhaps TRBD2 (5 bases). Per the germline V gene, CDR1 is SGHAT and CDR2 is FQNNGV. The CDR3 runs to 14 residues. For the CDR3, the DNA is TGTGCCGGCAGTATGGTAGCGAGCGCCGGTGAGCTACTTTTT. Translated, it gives CAGSMVASAGELLF.

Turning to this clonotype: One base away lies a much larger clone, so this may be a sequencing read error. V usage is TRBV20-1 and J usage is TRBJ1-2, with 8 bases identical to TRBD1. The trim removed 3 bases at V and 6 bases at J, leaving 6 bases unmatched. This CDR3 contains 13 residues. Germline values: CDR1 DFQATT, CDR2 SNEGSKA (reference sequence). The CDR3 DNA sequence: TGCAGTGCTAGCGGACAGGGCGGGAATGGCTACACCTTC. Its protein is CSASGQGGNGYTF.

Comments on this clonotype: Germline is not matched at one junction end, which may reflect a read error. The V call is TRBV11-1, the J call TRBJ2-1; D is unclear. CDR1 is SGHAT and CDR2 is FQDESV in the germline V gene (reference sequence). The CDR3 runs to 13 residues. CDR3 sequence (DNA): TGTGTCAGCAGCTTATTGGGTTACAATGAGCAGTCCTTC. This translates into CVSSLLGYNEQSF.

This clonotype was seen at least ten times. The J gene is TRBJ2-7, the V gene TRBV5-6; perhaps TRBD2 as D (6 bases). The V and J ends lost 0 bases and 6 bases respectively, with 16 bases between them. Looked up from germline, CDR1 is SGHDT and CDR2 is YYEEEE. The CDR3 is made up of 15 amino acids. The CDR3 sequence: CASSLAGDGLLEQYF. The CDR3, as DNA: TGTGCCAGCAGCTTGGCGGGGGACGGACTTCTCGAGCAGTACTTC.

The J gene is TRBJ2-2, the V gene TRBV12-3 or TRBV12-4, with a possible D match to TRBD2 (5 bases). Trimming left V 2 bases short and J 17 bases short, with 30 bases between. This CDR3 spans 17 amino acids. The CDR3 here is CASSLWTPVQNTGEPFF. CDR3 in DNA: TGTGCCAGCAGTTTATGGACCCCTGTCCAAAACACCGGGGAGCCTTTTTTT.

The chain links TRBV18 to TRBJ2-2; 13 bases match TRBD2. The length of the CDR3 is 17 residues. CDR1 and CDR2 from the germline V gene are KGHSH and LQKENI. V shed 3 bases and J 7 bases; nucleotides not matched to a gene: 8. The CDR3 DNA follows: TGTGCCAGCTCACCGGGACTAGCGGGACTCATCGGCGGGGAGCTGTTTTTT. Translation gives CASSPGLAGLIGGELFF.